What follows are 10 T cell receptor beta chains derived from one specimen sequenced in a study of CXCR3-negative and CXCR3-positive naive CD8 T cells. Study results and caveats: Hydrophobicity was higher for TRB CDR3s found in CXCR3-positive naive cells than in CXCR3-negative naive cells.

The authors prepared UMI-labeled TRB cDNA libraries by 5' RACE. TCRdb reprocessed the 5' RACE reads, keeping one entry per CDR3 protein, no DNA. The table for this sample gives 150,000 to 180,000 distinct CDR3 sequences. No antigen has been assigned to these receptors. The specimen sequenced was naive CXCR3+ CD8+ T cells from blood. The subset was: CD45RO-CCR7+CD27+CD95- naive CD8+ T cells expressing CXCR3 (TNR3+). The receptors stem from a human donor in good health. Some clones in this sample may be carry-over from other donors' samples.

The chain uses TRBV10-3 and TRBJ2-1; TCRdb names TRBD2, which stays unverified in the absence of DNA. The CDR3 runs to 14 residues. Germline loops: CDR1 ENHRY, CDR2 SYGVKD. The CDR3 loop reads CAISDRGTYNEQFF.

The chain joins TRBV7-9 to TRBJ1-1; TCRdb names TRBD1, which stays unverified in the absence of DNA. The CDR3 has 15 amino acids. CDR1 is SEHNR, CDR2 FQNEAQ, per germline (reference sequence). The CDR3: CASSPPWRIDTEAFF.

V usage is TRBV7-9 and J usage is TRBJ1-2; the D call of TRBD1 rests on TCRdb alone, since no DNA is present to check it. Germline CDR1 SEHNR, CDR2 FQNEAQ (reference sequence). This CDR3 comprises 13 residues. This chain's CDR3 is CASSRTGLYGYTF.

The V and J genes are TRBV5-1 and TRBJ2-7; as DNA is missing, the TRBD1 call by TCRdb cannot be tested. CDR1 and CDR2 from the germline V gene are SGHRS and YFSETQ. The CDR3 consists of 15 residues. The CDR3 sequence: CASSYRTGGVDEQYF.

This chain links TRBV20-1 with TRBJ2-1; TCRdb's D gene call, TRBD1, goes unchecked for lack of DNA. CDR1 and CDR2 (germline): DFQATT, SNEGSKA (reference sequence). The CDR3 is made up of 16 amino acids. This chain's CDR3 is CSARKEGGVSYNEQFF.

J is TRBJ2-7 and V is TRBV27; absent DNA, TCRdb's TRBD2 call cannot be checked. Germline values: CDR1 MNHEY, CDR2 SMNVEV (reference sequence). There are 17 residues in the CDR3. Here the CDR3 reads CASSLWGGLAETYEQYF.

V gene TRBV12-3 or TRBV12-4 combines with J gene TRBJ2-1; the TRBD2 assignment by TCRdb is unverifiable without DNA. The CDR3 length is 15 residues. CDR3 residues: CASWDSAKGSNEQFF.

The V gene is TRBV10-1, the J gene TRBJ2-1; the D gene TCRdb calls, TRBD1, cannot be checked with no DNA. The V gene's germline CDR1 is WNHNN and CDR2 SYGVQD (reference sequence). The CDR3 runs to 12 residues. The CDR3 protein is CAPGQVHNEQFF.

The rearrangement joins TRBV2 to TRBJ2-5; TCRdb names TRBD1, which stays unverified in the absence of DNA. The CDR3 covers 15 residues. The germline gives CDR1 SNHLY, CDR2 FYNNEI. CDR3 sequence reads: CASSTGTAYQETQYF.

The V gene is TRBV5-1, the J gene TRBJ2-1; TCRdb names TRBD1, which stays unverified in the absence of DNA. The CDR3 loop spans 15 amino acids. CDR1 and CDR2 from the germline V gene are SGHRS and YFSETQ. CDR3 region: CASSDGHSSYNEQFF.